Listed below are T cell receptor beta chains from one sample, sequenced in a study of cytomegalovirus exposure and HLA in healthy donors. Clones were sequenced by immunoSEQ multiplex PCR, and TCRdb holds only the in-frame ones, with some missing. The sample consists of 200,000 to 250,000 clones, approximately 87% of them appearing once. Sequencing input: PBMCs. Receptor source: a human donor in good health. The CDR3 runs from the conserved cysteine through the conserved F or W. Each record gives: CDR3 DNA, CDR3 protein, clone size, J gene, D gene, V gene. D genes are given only for firm matches. Rows give clone size only sometimes, using once, few, many, or a class for an expanded clone.

CDR3nt: TGTGCCACTAGGGATGTAGCGGGAGGGAAGAATGAGCAGTTCTTC; CDR3aa: CATRDVAGGKNEQFF; abundance: NA; j_gene: TRBJ2-1; d_gene: TRBD2; v_gene: TRBV6-5
CDR3nt: TGTGCCAGTAGGATGACCGGGACAGTGAACACTGAAGCTTTCTTT; CDR3aa: CASRMTGTVNTEAFF; abundance: NA; j_gene: TRBJ1-1; d_gene: TRBD1; v_gene: TRBV19
CDR3nt: TGCGCCAGCAGTGGGACTCCCACCACCGGGGAGCTGTTTTTT; CDR3aa: CASSGTPTTGELFF; abundance: once; j_gene: TRBJ2-2; d_gene: NA; v_gene: TRBV10-1
CDR3nt: TGTGCCAGCAGTCCTCTACAGGGGGCTGAAAACATTCAGTACTTC; CDR3aa: CASSPLQGAENIQYF; abundance: NA; j_gene: TRBJ2-4; d_gene: TRBD1; v_gene: TRBV28
CDR3nt: TGTGCCAGCAGCCCTCAAGGGGGGGGCACAGATACGCAGTATTTT; CDR3aa: CASSPQGGGTDTQYF; abundance: NA; j_gene: TRBJ2-3; d_gene: NA; v_gene: TRBV9
CDR3nt: TGTGCCAGCAGCCGAGGACAGGGGGCGTCTGGGGCCAACGTCCTGACTTTC; CDR3aa: CASSRGQGASGANVLTF; abundance: NA; j_gene: TRBJ2-6; d_gene: TRBD1; v_gene: TRBV5-5
CDR3nt: TGCAGCGGGACAGGGGTTTTGAACACTGAAGCTTTCTTT; CDR3aa: CSGTGVLNTEAFF; abundance: once; j_gene: TRBJ1-1; d_gene: TRBD1; v_gene: TRBV29-1
CDR3nt: TGTGCCAGCAGCTGGGCCACAGGAACTCCTGGAAACACCATATATTTT; CDR3aa: CASSWATGTPGNTIYF; abundance: NA; j_gene: TRBJ1-3; d_gene: NA; v_gene: TRBV5-6
CDR3nt: TGTGCCAGCAGTGGGGTGGGACACTTCAATGAAAAACTGTTTTTT; CDR3aa: CASSGVGHFNEKLFF; abundance: NA; j_gene: TRBJ1-4; d_gene: NA; v_gene: TRBV6-1
CDR3nt: TGTGCCAGTAGTATAGATGAGGTTCAAGGAGGCTACACCTTC; CDR3aa: CASSIDEVQGGYTF; abundance: NA; j_gene: TRBJ1-2; d_gene: NA; v_gene: TRBV19
CDR3nt: TGTGCCAGCAGTTTATACTCGAACACTGAAGCTTTCTTT; CDR3aa: CASSLYSNTEAFF; abundance: NA; j_gene: TRBJ1-1; d_gene: NA; v_gene: TRBV28
CDR3nt: TGTGCCAGCAGTAACACAGGGGGTGCTAAAAACATTCAGTACTTC; CDR3aa: CASSNTGGAKNIQYF; abundance: NA; j_gene: TRBJ2-4; d_gene: TRBD1; v_gene: TRBV2
CDR3nt: TGTGCCAGCAGCTTAGTTCAGGGTCGCAATGAGCAGTTCTTC; CDR3aa: CASSLVQGRNEQFF; abundance: NA; j_gene: TRBJ2-1; d_gene: NA; v_gene: TRBV7-9
CDR3nt: TGTGCCAGCAGCTTATGGGGCAGGGTGACAGATACGCAGTATTTT; CDR3aa: CASSLWGRVTDTQYF; abundance: NA; j_gene: TRBJ2-3; d_gene: NA; v_gene: TRBV7-2
CDR3nt: TGTGCCAGCTCGCCGGACAGGGGTTCTGGAAACACCATATATTTT; CDR3aa: CASSPDRGSGNTIYF; abundance: once; j_gene: TRBJ1-3; d_gene: TRBD1; v_gene: TRBV18
CDR3nt: TGTGCCAGCAGCTTATATCACTCATCGGGTAAGACTGAAGCTTTCTTT; CDR3aa: CASSLYHSSGKTEAFF; abundance: NA; j_gene: TRBJ1-1; d_gene: NA; v_gene: TRBV7-8
CDR3nt: TGCGCCAGCAGTGGACTAGCGGGAGGCCACCAGTACTTC; CDR3aa: CASSGLAGGHQYF; abundance: NA; j_gene: TRBJ2-7; d_gene: TRBD2; v_gene: TRBV4-1
CDR3nt: TGTGCCTGGAGTGGTGGCGGGAGGATTTACGAGCAGTACTTC; CDR3aa: CAWSGGGRIYEQYF; abundance: NA; j_gene: TRBJ2-7; d_gene: TRBD2; v_gene: TRBV30
CDR3nt: TGTGCCAGTAGCATAAGACAGGGGTCCAGCACAGATACGCAGTATTTT; CDR3aa: CASSIRQGSSTDTQYF; abundance: NA; j_gene: TRBJ2-3; d_gene: TRBD1; v_gene: TRBV19
CDR3nt: TGCGCCAGCAGCTGGGCGGGGGGGAGAGATGAGCAGTTCTTC; CDR3aa: CASSWAGGRDEQFF; abundance: NA; j_gene: TRBJ2-1; d_gene: TRBD2; v_gene: TRBV5-1
CDR3nt: TGTGCCAGCAGCCAAGGGACTAGCGGGATCACAGATACGCAGTATTTT; CDR3aa: CASSQGTSGITDTQYF; abundance: NA; j_gene: TRBJ2-3; d_gene: TRBD2; v_gene: TRBV9
CDR3nt: TGCAGCGTTGCATGGACTACAGGGGGCAATCAGCCCCAGCATTTT; CDR3aa: CSVAWTTGGNQPQHF; abundance: NA; j_gene: TRBJ1-5; d_gene: TRBD1; v_gene: TRBV29-1
CDR3nt: TGCAGCGTCGCCTCCGGGACAGGGGGATTAGGAAACACCATATATTTT; CDR3aa: CSVASGTGGLGNTIYF; abundance: NA; j_gene: TRBJ1-3; d_gene: TRBD1; v_gene: TRBV29-1
CDR3nt: TGTGCCAGCAGCCAGTTAACATCAGCAGGGGGACCTTACAATGAGCAGTTCTTC; CDR3aa: CASSQLTSAGGPYNEQFF; abundance: NA; j_gene: TRBJ2-1; d_gene: TRBD1; v_gene: TRBV7-9
CDR3nt: TGTGCTAGTGGTGCCGGACAGGGTTTGGGTACTGAAGCTTTCTTT; CDR3aa: CASGAGQGLGTEAFF; abundance: NA; j_gene: TRBJ1-1; d_gene: TRBD1; v_gene: TRBV12-5
CDR3nt: TGTGCCAGCGAGGGCCCTCGCTACGAGCAGTACTTC; CDR3aa: CASEGPRYEQYF; abundance: NA; j_gene: TRBJ2-7; d_gene: NA; v_gene: TRBV27
CDR3nt: TGTGCCAGCAGCACGACCTTCGGCGTTGGGACTTTAACCTACGAGCAGTACTTC; CDR3aa: CASSTTFGVGTLTYEQYF; abundance: NA; j_gene: TRBJ2-7; d_gene: NA; v_gene: TRBV13
CDR3nt: TGCGCCAGCAGCTTGGGACAGGGGATCCCTGAAGCTTTCTTT; CDR3aa: CASSLGQGIPEAFF; abundance: NA; j_gene: TRBJ1-1; d_gene: TRBD1; v_gene: TRBV5-1
CDR3nt: TGCGCCAGCGGTGAGAGCTCTGGAAACACCATATATTTT; CDR3aa: CASGESSGNTIYF; abundance: NA; j_gene: TRBJ1-3; d_gene: NA; v_gene: TRBV5-1
CDR3nt: TGTGCCAGCAGCTTCGATCTAGCGGGTACATCCTACGAGCAGTACTTC; CDR3aa: CASSFDLAGTSYEQYF; abundance: NA; j_gene: TRBJ2-7; d_gene: TRBD2; v_gene: TRBV11-2
CDR3nt: TGTGCCTGGAGTCTTGCGGGGCTCACAGATACGCAGTATTTT; CDR3aa: CAWSLAGLTDTQYF; abundance: NA; j_gene: TRBJ2-3; d_gene: NA; v_gene: TRBV30
CDR3nt: TGTGCCAGCAGCTTATACTTGGAGGCATACGAGCAGTACTTC; CDR3aa: CASSLYLEAYEQYF; abundance: NA; j_gene: TRBJ2-7; d_gene: NA; v_gene: TRBV11-2
CDR3nt: TGTGCCAGCAGCCGGTCGGGACAGGGATCCGTGTGGGCTGGTGAAAAACTGTTTTTT; CDR3aa: CASSRSGQGSVWAGEKLFF; abundance: once; j_gene: TRBJ1-4; d_gene: TRBD1; v_gene: TRBV4-2
CDR3nt: TGTGCCAGCAGCCCCGGGACAGGTTGGAACACCGGGGAGCTGTTTTTT; CDR3aa: CASSPGTGWNTGELFF; abundance: once; j_gene: TRBJ2-2; d_gene: TRBD1; v_gene: TRBV5-8
CDR3nt: TGTGCCTGCACCCAGGGTAATAATGAAAAACTGTTTTTT; CDR3aa: CACTQGNNEKLFF; abundance: NA; j_gene: TRBJ1-4; d_gene: NA; v_gene: TRBV30
CDR3nt: TGTGCCAGCGGGGCAGATAGCAATCAGCCCCAGCATTTT; CDR3aa: CASGADSNQPQHF; abundance: once; j_gene: TRBJ1-5; d_gene: NA; v_gene: TRBV6-5
CDR3nt: TGTGCCAGCATGACATTCAGGACTAGTTTCAAGCAGTACTTC; CDR3aa: CASMTFRTSFKQYF; abundance: NA; j_gene: TRBJ2-7; d_gene: TRBD2; v_gene: TRBV28
CDR3nt: TGCGCCAGCAGCTCCGGGACTAGCGGGTCGAACACCGGGGAGCTGTTTTTT; CDR3aa: CASSSGTSGSNTGELFF; abundance: NA; j_gene: TRBJ2-2; d_gene: TRBD2; v_gene: TRBV5-1
CDR3nt: TGCGCCAGCAGTGACCTCGTTGGAAACACCATATATTTT; CDR3aa: CASSDLVGNTIYF; abundance: NA; j_gene: TRBJ1-3; d_gene: NA; v_gene: TRBV10-2
CDR3nt: TGTGCCAGCAGAACGGGAGGGCCGAGGGAGCTGTTTTTT; CDR3aa: CASRTGGPRELFF; abundance: NA; j_gene: TRBJ2-2; d_gene: TRBD2; v_gene: TRBV28
CDR3nt: TGTGCCAGCAGCCACCCGGGACTAGCCTACGAGCAGTACTTC; CDR3aa: CASSHPGLAYEQYF; abundance: NA; j_gene: TRBJ2-7; d_gene: TRBD2; v_gene: TRBV14
CDR3nt: TGTGCCAGCAAAACCAGCACCGGGGAGCTGTTTTTT; CDR3aa: CASKTSTGELFF; abundance: NA; j_gene: TRBJ2-2; d_gene: NA; v_gene: TRBV7-9
CDR3nt: TGTGCCAGCAGCTCTACAGGGGGGGGAACTAATGAAAAACTGTTTTTT; CDR3aa: CASSSTGGGTNEKLFF; abundance: once; j_gene: TRBJ1-4; d_gene: TRBD1; v_gene: TRBV7-9
CDR3nt: TGTGCCACCCAGACAGGGAGCTCCTACGAGCAGTACTTC; CDR3aa: CATQTGSSYEQYF; abundance: NA; j_gene: TRBJ2-7; d_gene: TRBD1; v_gene: TRBV2
CDR3nt: TGTGCCAGCAGAAGCCATTTCGGGACAGGGGAACTTGATAGCAATCAGCCCCAGCATTTT; CDR3aa: CASRSHFGTGELDSNQPQHF; abundance: NA; j_gene: TRBJ1-5; d_gene: TRBD1; v_gene: TRBV27
CDR3nt: TGTGCCAGCACCCGACTAGCGGGAGGTCAGACGCAGTATTTT; CDR3aa: CASTRLAGGQTQYF; abundance: once; j_gene: TRBJ2-3; d_gene: TRBD2; v_gene: TRBV9
CDR3nt: TGTGCCAGCAGCTTAGGAATGGACGGGGGGCGAGACTACGAGCAGTACTTC; CDR3aa: CASSLGMDGGRDYEQYF; abundance: NA; j_gene: TRBJ2-7; d_gene: NA; v_gene: TRBV7-6
CDR3nt: TGCGCCAGCAGCCAAGATTCGGCGGGAGACTACGAGCAGTACTTC; CDR3aa: CASSQDSAGDYEQYF; abundance: NA; j_gene: TRBJ2-7; d_gene: TRBD2; v_gene: TRBV4-1
CDR3nt: TGTGCCAGCACCGAAGCCCTTTCCGATCCCGAGCAGTACTTC; CDR3aa: CASTEALSDPEQYF; abundance: NA; j_gene: TRBJ2-7; d_gene: NA; v_gene: TRBV11-2
CDR3nt: TGTGCCAGCAGGGAACTACAGGGGGCTGTTACTGAAGCTTTCTTT; CDR3aa: CASRELQGAVTEAFF; abundance: once; j_gene: TRBJ1-1; d_gene: TRBD1; v_gene: TRBV11-1
CDR3nt: TGCAGCGTTGTAGAGGAATTCCGGGCTAATGAAAAACTGTTTTTT; CDR3aa: CSVVEEFRANEKLFF; abundance: NA; j_gene: TRBJ1-4; d_gene: NA; v_gene: TRBV29-1
CDR3nt: TGTGCCAGCAGTTACTACAGGGCCCATAGCAATCAGCCCCAGCATTTT; CDR3aa: CASSYYRAHSNQPQHF; abundance: NA; j_gene: TRBJ1-5; d_gene: NA; v_gene: TRBV6-5
CDR3nt: TGTGCCAGCAGCTTAATGGACAAACCTCACGCTGAGCAGTTCTTC; CDR3aa: CASSLMDKPHAEQFF; abundance: once; j_gene: TRBJ2-1; d_gene: NA; v_gene: TRBV7-9
CDR3nt: TGTGCCAGCAGTTCTGGAAACGAGGCAGCGGGTGATGAGCAGTTCTTC; CDR3aa: CASSSGNEAAGDEQFF; abundance: NA; j_gene: TRBJ2-1; d_gene: NA; v_gene: TRBV28
CDR3nt: TGTGCCAGCAGCCCCTATGGTTACACCGGGGAGCTGTTTTTT; CDR3aa: CASSPYGYTGELFF; abundance: NA; j_gene: TRBJ2-2; d_gene: NA; v_gene: TRBV7-2
CDR3nt: TGTGCCAGTAGTAAGGGGGCAAGAGACTCATACGAGCAGTACTTC; CDR3aa: CASSKGARDSYEQYF; abundance: NA; j_gene: TRBJ2-7; d_gene: TRBD1; v_gene: TRBV19
CDR3nt: TGTGCCAGTAGTATTAAAGGACAGACCTACGAGCAGTACTTC; CDR3aa: CASSIKGQTYEQYF; abundance: NA; j_gene: TRBJ2-7; d_gene: NA; v_gene: TRBV19
CDR3nt: TGTGCCAGCAGAGTAGCGGGAGCGGGCGAGCAGTACTTC; CDR3aa: CASRVAGAGEQYF; abundance: NA; j_gene: TRBJ2-7; d_gene: TRBD2; v_gene: TRBV6-5